These 3 T cell receptor beta chains came from one sample sequenced in a study of shared clonotypes between healthy human individuals. Using immunoSEQ multiplex PCR, the repertoire was profiled, and TCRdb retains in-frame clones only, with some absent. The sample holds some 1.5 million clones, 95% to 99% seen once. The sample consisted of naive CD4+ T cells sorted from blood. Subset of the sample: CD45RA+ positively selected. The receptors derive from a man in his thirties or forties in good health.

A remark on this clone: At the DNA level, this CDR3 is encoded by other sequences in the same sample as well. The chain carries TRBV2 and TRBJ2-2; D is possibly TRBD2 (5 bases). CDR3 length equals 15 residues. The germline V gene has CDR1 SNHLY and CDR2 FYNNEI. The V end lost 4 bases, the J end lost 4 bases, and 13 bases lay between the germline ends. CDR3 residues: CASSVEGVGTGELFF. DNA for the CDR3: TGTGCCAGCAGTGTTGAGGGAGTGGGCACCGGGGAGCTGTTTTTT. The variable domain in full, completed from reference TRBV2 and TRBJ2-2, reads EPEVTQTPSHQVTQMGQEVILRCVPISNHLYFYWYRQILGQKVEFLVSFYNNEISEKSEIFDDQFSVERPDGSNFTLKIRSTKLEDSAMYFCASSVEGVGTGELFFGEGSRLTVL.

This chain joins TRBV28 and TRBJ2-7; maybe TRBD2 (6 bases). The CDR3 runs 15 residues. Germline V gene sequence: CDR1 MDHEN, CDR2 SYDVKM. V was shortened by 6 bases and J by 5 bases, with 20 bases between the two germline ends. The CDR3 nucleotides are TGTGCCAGCAGCCCTAGTGTCTGGAGGGGCGACGAGCAGTACTTC. Encoded protein: CASSPSVWRGDEQYF.

The chain has TRBV7-9 and TRBJ1-2, with 8 bases that match TRBD1. The germline V gene encodes CDR1 SEHNR and CDR2 FQNEAQ (reference sequence). Unmatched junction bases numbered 13, after V lost 5 bases and J lost 5 bases. The CDR3 length is 16 residues. The chain's CDR3 is CASSPGQGSLSYGYTF. The CDR3, as DNA: TGTGCCAGCAGCCCAGGACAGGGTTCGCTCTCGTATGGCTACACCTTC.